Each of the 8 T cell receptor beta chains below was sequenced from the same sample in a study of CD8 T cells in Susac syndrome. Reverse transcription used about 0.45 to 1 ug RNA and random hexamers. TCRdb ran MiXCR on the immunoSEQ multiplex PCR reads and lists one entry per CDR3 protein. This table holds around 46,000 distinct CDR3 sequences, 80% to 95% found once. Sequenced sample: CD8+ T cells from PBMCs. Receptor source: a human donor in good health.

This chain joins TRBV30 and TRBJ2-2, with TRBD1 matching 11 bases. V was clipped by 0 bases and J by 6 bases; unmatched bases: 6. The CDR3 is 16 amino acids. Germline lookup yields CDR1 GTSNPN and CDR2 SVGIG (reference sequence). CDR3 loop: CAWSVLGQGAPGELFF. The CDR3 DNA reads as TGTGCCTGGAGTGTACTCGGACAGGGGGCCCCCGGGGAGCTGTTTTTT.

V is TRBV4-1 and J is TRBJ2-7; 9 nucleotides align to TRBD2. V was pared by 1 base and J by 3 bases, with 7 bases of the junction left unmatched. Germline loops: CDR1 MGHRA, CDR2 YSYEKL. The CDR3 has 16 residues. This chain's CDR3 is CASSQVLAGLNYEQYF. The CDR3 DNA is TGCGCCAGCAGCCAAGTGCTAGCGGGACTCAACTACGAGCAGTACTTC.

This sequence joins TRBV6-2 or TRBV6-3 and TRBJ2-7; either TRBD1 or TRBD2 may supply D (5 bases each). Deletions cut 2 bases from V and 3 bases from J, with 17 bases between. The CDR3 totals 16 residues. The germline V gene encodes CDR1 MNHEY and CDR2 SVGEGT. Here the CDR3 DNA reads TGTGCCAGCAGTTACCCCACGGGGACGGAAAGCTACGAGCAGTACTTC. Translating gives CASSYPTGTESYEQYF.

The V gene is TRBV4-3, the J gene TRBJ1-1, with D tentatively TRBD1 (6 bases). The V and J ends lost 0 bases and 2 bases respectively, with 16 bases between them. The CDR3 extends over 17 amino acids. The germline V gene encodes CDR1 LGHNA and CDR2 YSLEER. CDR3 nucleotide sequence: TGCGCCAGCAGCCAAGATTGGGCCGGGACATTTAACACTGAAGCTTTCTTT. It encodes CASSQDWAGTFNTEAFF.

The chain couples TRBV19 to TRBJ2-3, with D possibly TRBD1 on 7 matching bases. Germline V gene sequence: CDR1 LNHDA, CDR2 SQIVND (reference sequence). V was shortened by 9 bases and J by 2 bases, with 12 bases between the two germline ends. This CDR3 spans 13 amino acids. In DNA, the CDR3 is TGTGCCAGCGCAGGGGGGCACACAGATACGCAGTATTTT. Translating it yields CASAGGHTDTQYF.

This clonotype appeared a single time. The chain carries TRBV29-1 and TRBJ2-2; TRBD1 is a possible D gene (6 bases). CDR1 is SQVTM and CDR2 is ANQGSEA in the germline V gene. V lost 6 bases, J lost 2 bases, and 16 bases lay in between. This CDR3 contains 15 residues. The CDR3 here is CSVGTGIGNTGELFF. The CDR3 DNA follows: TGCAGCGTCGGAACAGGGATCGGTAACACCGGGGAGCTGTTTTTT.

The chain links TRBV7-9 to TRBJ2-1, with 11 bases aligning to TRBD2. The CDR3 extends over 16 amino acids. Germline loops: CDR1 SEHNR, CDR2 FQNEAQ (reference sequence). With V trimmed by 5 bases and J by 8 bases, 11 bases remained unmatched. The chain's CDR3 is CASSPPSGLAGYEQFF. As DNA, the CDR3 is TGTGCCAGCAGCCCCCCTAGTGGACTAGCGGGTTATGAGCAGTTCTTC.

The chain has TRBV7-9 and TRBJ2-1; 8 nucleotides match TRBD2. Germline CDR1 is SEHNR and CDR2 is FQNEAQ (reference sequence). The CDR3 has 19 amino acids. The V gene end was trimmed by 5 bases and the J gene end by 8 bases; junction bases not matched to a gene: 23. The CDR3, as DNA: TGTGCCAGCAGCCCCCGATTTACCCTGGGACTAGACTATCGCGATGAGCAGTTCTTC. Residues: CASSPRFTLGLDYRDEQFF.